These 32 T cell receptor beta chains were sequenced from one sample in a study of T-cell reconstitution after alpha-beta-depleted transplantation in children. Library preparation (for TCRbeta) was performed with unique molecular identifiers. TCRdb re-derived calls from the PCR reads in MiXCR, one entry per CDR3 protein. The sample lists 250,000 to 350,000 distinct CDR3 sequences; nearly 10% were seen once. Material: PBMCs from the stem cell graft donor, obtained from the stem cell graft. The receptors come from a human donor who donated a stem cell graft to a child with SCID.

This clonotype was seen a handful of times. The chain couples TRBV6-1 to TRBJ2-5, with 9 bases aligning to TRBD2. Germline CDR1 is MNHNS and CDR2 is SASEGT. CDR3 length: 15 residues. The trim removed 7 bases at V and 4 bases at J, leaving 10 bases unmatched. The CDR3 sequence: CASTTSVSGGETQYF. CDR3 coding DNA: TGTGCCAGCACAACCTCGGTTAGCGGGGGAGAGACCCAGTACTTC.

This clonotype was recorded a few times. The chain recombines TRBV5-1 with TRBJ2-7; no firm D call. The germline V and J ends were trimmed by 4 bases and 3 bases, with 11 bases remaining between them. CDR1 SGHRS and CDR2 YFSETQ come from the germline V gene. The CDR3 is 13 residues long. The CDR3 loop is CASSPDGFYEQYF. Written as DNA, the CDR3 is TGCGCCAGCAGCCCCGACGGATTCTACGAGCAGTACTTC.

The chain recombines TRBV7-8 with TRBJ2-3, with D possibly matching TRBD2 (6 bases). The CDR3 contains 16 residues. Germline assignment: CDR1 SGHVS and CDR2 FQNEAQ. V was pared by 1 base and J by 5 bases, with 16 bases between. CDR3 amino acids: CASSLGAGTLRDTQYF. CDR3 DNA: TGTGCCAGCAGCTTAGGGGCGGGGACCCTACGAGATACGCAGTATTTT. Looking up the rest from reference TRBV7-8 and TRBJ2-3 gives the full variable domain: GAGVSQSPRYKVAKRGQDVALRCDPISGHVSLFWYQQALGQGPEFLTYFQNEAQLDKSGLPSDRFFAERPEGSVSTLKIQRTQQEDSAVYLCASSLGAGTLRDTQYFGPGTRLTVL.

This clonotype was detected a few times. This chain connects TRBV20-1 to TRBJ2-4; 7 bases map to TRBD2. The CDR3 is 15 amino acids. V shed 0 bases and J 3 bases; nucleotides not matched to a gene: 5. Germline assignment: CDR1 DFQATT and CDR2 SNEGSKA (reference sequence). The CDR3 bases are TGCAGTGCTAGAGATATGGGAGGGAGCAAAAACATTCAGTACTTC. The encoded protein is CSARDMGGSKNIQYF.

The chain carries TRBV12-3 or TRBV12-4 and TRBJ2-5; D may be TRBD2 (6 bases). Deletions cut 5 bases from V and 4 bases from J, with 14 bases between. CDR3 length: 14 residues. The DNA of the CDR3 is TGTGCCAGCAGTCCGACCGGGGGTCGAGAGACCCAGTACTTC. Translated, it gives CASSPTGGRETQYF.

This clonotype showed up many times. The chain uses TRBV9 and TRBJ1-1, with TRBD1 as a possible D gene (6 bases). The CDR3 loop spans 13 amino acids. V was pared by 3 bases and J by 2 bases, with 8 bases between. Germline CDR1 and CDR2: SGDLS and YYNGEE. Here the CDR3 reads CASSEGGNTEAFF. CDR3 in DNA: TGTGCCAGCAGCGAGGGGGGTAACACTGAAGCTTTCTTT.

This clonotype came up a few times. The chain carries TRBV12-3 or TRBV12-4 and TRBJ1-2; a possible D gene is TRBD1 (5 bases). Trimming took off 6 bases at V and 1 base at J, with 9 bases between the two ends. This CDR3 comprises 13 residues. The CDR3 DNA is TGTGCCAGCAGGGGACTTCGTAACTATGGCTACACCTTC. It translates to CASRGLRNYGYTF.

The genes are TRBV11-1 and TRBJ2-7; D assignment may be TRBD1 or TRBD2 (5 bases each). The V end was cut by 7 bases, the J end by 2 bases, with 15 bases between. This CDR3 has 14 residues. Germline CDR1 and CDR2: SGHAT and FQDESV (reference sequence). The CDR3 DNA sequence: TGTGCCAGCAAAGTAGACGGGGCAACCTACGAGCAGTACTTC. This encodes CASKVDGATYEQYF.

This chain connects TRBV12-3 or TRBV12-4 to TRBJ1-5; 8 positions agree with TRBD1. V lost 2 bases to trimming and J lost 9 bases; unmatched junction nucleotides: 0. The CDR3 extends over 12 amino acids. CDR3 protein: CASSLQGAPQHF. In DNA, the CDR3 is TGTGCCAGCAGTTTACAGGGGGCGCCCCAGCATTTT.

V is TRBV12-3 or TRBV12-4 and J is TRBJ2-7; 9 nucleotides align to TRBD2. CDR3 length: 16 amino acids. The V segment lost 0 bases and the J segment 3 bases; nucleotides outside the gene matches: 6. CDR3 residues: CASSLAPGLASYEQYF. The CDR3 nucleotides are TGTGCCAGCAGTTTAGCGCCCGGACTAGCGAGCTACGAGCAGTACTTC.

In DNA form, the CDR3 reads TGCGCCAGCAGCCAAGATCCCGGGGGCCTCACAGATACGCAGTATTTT. It codes for CASSQDPGGLTDTQYF. The genes are TRBV4-1 and TRBJ2-3; D possibly uses TRBD1 or TRBD2 (6 bases each). The CDR3 consists of 16 residues. Trimming took off 0 bases at V and 2 bases at J, with 12 bases between the two ends. Germline CDR1 MGHRA, CDR2 YSYEKL.

There are a few counts of this clonotype. This sequence joins TRBV7-6 and TRBJ2-3; 8 nucleotides agree with TRBD2. The CDR3 loop spans 15 amino acids. The germline V gene encodes CDR1 SGHVS and CDR2 FNYEAQ. V trimming: 5 bases; J trimming: 6 bases; junction bases outside the gene matches: 10. CDR3 coding DNA: TGTGCCAGCAGCCCAGTAGCGGGGAGTGGGGATACGCAGTATTTT. Protein sequence: CASSPVAGSGDTQYF. Using reference TRBV7-6 and TRBJ2-3 for the parts outside the CDR3, the full variable domain is GAGVSQSPRYKVTKRGQDVALRCDPISGHVSLYWYRQALGQGPEFLTYFNYEAQQDKSGLPNDRFSAERPEGSISTLTIQRTEQRDSAMYRCASSPVAGSGDTQYFGPGTRLTVL.

This clonotype was found a few times. The V and J genes are TRBV5-1 and TRBJ2-5; perhaps TRBD1 as D (5 bases). Germline CDR1 and CDR2: SGHRS and YFSETQ. Trimming removed 1 base from V and 7 bases from J, with 17 bases in between. The CDR3 is made up of 15 amino acids. In DNA form, the CDR3 reads TGCGCCAGCAGCTTGCCAACAGGCGACTTGGCGACCCAGTACTTC. Its translation is CASSLPTGDLATQYF.

The chain couples TRBV12-3 or TRBV12-4 to TRBJ2-5, with D possibly TRBD2 on 5 matching bases. The CDR3 extends over 14 amino acids. V was shortened by 6 bases and J by 2 bases, with 13 bases between the two germline ends. CDR3 in amino acids: CASRDLGQQETQYF. CDR3 coding DNA: TGTGCCAGCAGGGACTTAGGGCAGCAAGAGACCCAGTACTTC.

Comments on this clonotype: Relative to the germline gene, one junction end is altered; a read error may explain this. The chain uses TRBV10-3 and TRBJ1-6; D not certain. Looked up from germline, CDR1 is ENHRY and CDR2 is SYGVKD. This CDR3 spans 14 amino acids. CDR3 in amino acids: CAISQTEGNSPLQF. In DNA, the CDR3 is TGTGCCATCAGTCAGACGGAGGGTAATTCACCCCTCCAATTT.

The gene calls are TRBV11-2 and TRBJ2-7; 8 bases agree with TRBD1. From germline, CDR1 is SGHAT and CDR2 FQNNGV. There are 15 residues in the CDR3. Trimming at V came to 1 base and at J to 2 bases, leaving 4 bases not matched to a gene. The CDR3 coding sequence is TGTGCCAGCAGCTTAGGGACAGGGTTCACCTACGAGCAGTACTTC. This translates into CASSLGTGFTYEQYF.

Many counts were recorded for this clonotype. The chain has TRBV16 and TRBJ1-1; D not certain. The CDR3 is 13 amino acids. CDR1 and CDR2 (germline): KGHSY, FQNENV. Trimming shortened V by 5 bases and J by 0 bases, and 7 bases separated the two germline ends. The CDR3: CASSLIVNTEAFF. The DNA of the CDR3 is TGTGCCAGCAGCTTAATAGTGAACACTGAAGCTTTCTTT.

Here the CDR3 DNA reads TGCAGTGCTAGAGATGACACAAGGGTAACCTACGAGCAGTACTTC. Its protein is CSARDDTRVTYEQYF. The rearrangement joins TRBV20-1 to TRBJ2-7; no definite D call. This CDR3 region has 15 residues. The V and J ends lost 0 bases and 2 bases respectively, with 14 bases between them. CDR1 and CDR2 from the germline V gene are DFQATT and SNEGSKA (reference sequence).

This clonotype was detected a few times. The chain uses TRBV15 and TRBJ2-5, with 7 bases lining up with TRBD2. The V segment lost 5 bases and the J segment 0 bases; nucleotides outside the gene matches: 9. CDR3 size: 16 residues. From germline, CDR1 is LNHNV and CDR2 YYDKDF (reference sequence). CDR3 nucleotides: TGTGCCACCAGCCCCCCCGGAGCGGGGTACCAAGAGACCCAGTACTTC. Its protein is CATSPPGAGYQETQYF.

This clonotype was seen a few times. The V and J genes are TRBV20-1 and TRBJ2-1; 12 bases match TRBD1. The junction had 13 bases not matched to a gene; V was cut back by 7 bases and J by 0 bases. This CDR3 region has 18 residues. Germline V CDR1 and CDR2: DFQATT, SNEGSKA (reference sequence). CDR3 nucleotides: TGCAGTGTAGGCCGGGACAGGGGGCCTCGGAGCTCCTACAATGAGCAGTTCTTC. As protein: CSVGRDRGPRSSYNEQFF.

CDR3 in amino acids: CASSPEVAGARLGSQYF. CDR3 DNA sequence: TGTGCCAGCAGCCCAGAAGTAGCGGGGGCCCGCCTGGGTTCGCAGTATTTT. The chain has TRBV7-2 and TRBJ2-3, with 9 nucleotides matching TRBD2. After removal of 5 bases from V and 10 bases from J, the junction contained 19 bases not matched to a gene. The germline V gene has CDR1 SGHTA and CDR2 FQGNSA. The CDR3 runs to 17 residues.

In regard to this clonotype: At one boundary the junction diverges from the germline segment, which might be a read error. The genes are TRBV3-1 and TRBJ2-7; no clear D. CDR1 is LGHDT, CDR2 YNNKEL, per germline (reference sequence). The CDR3 spans 13 residues. CDR3 protein: CASSKDPSYEQYF. The CDR3 bases are TGTGCCAGCAGCAAAGATCCCAGCTACGAGCAGTACTTC.

This clonotype has more than one count but fewer than ten. The chain employs TRBV6-1 and TRBJ2-1, with 8 positions matching TRBD1. Germline V gene sequence: CDR1 MNHNS, CDR2 SASEGT. CDR3 length equals 14 residues. V shed 7 bases and J 6 bases; nucleotides not matched to a gene: 8. CDR3 residues: CASNLADRGNEQFF. The CDR3 region has the DNA TGTGCCAGCAATCTAGCCGACAGGGGCAATGAGCAGTTCTTC.

A few counts support this clonotype. This chain connects TRBV5-5 to TRBJ2-5, with 10 positions matching TRBD1. There are 16 residues in the CDR3. Germline V gives CDR1 SGHKS, CDR2 YYEKEE (reference sequence). V trimming: 4 bases; J trimming: 2 bases; junction bases outside the gene matches: 8. Here the CDR3 reads CASSIRDRGLQETQYF. CDR3 DNA sequence: TGTGCCAGCAGCATCCGGGACAGGGGACTTCAAGAGACCCAGTACTTC.

The chain employs TRBV12-3 or TRBV12-4 and TRBJ2-4; 7 bases match TRBD2. Trimming removed 4 bases from V and 0 bases from J; junction bases left unmatched: 12. This CDR3 has 18 residues. CDR3 in amino acids: CASSSLADVTLAKNIQYF. In DNA, the CDR3 is TGTGCCAGCAGTTCCCTAGCGGACGTTACTCTAGCCAAAAACATTCAGTACTTC.

This clonotype was counted a few times. The V and J genes are TRBV10-2 and TRBJ2-3; D is uncertain. The CDR3 has 16 amino acids. V lost 3 bases and J 2 bases, leaving 15 bases between the germline ends. Germline values: CDR1 WSHSY, CDR2 SAAADI. CDR3 residues: CASSDSRTDFTDTQYF. The CDR3 bases are TGCGCCAGCAGTGACTCCAGGACCGACTTCACAGATACGCAGTATTTT.

The rearrangement links TRBV12-3 or TRBV12-4 to TRBJ1-4; D unresolved. The CDR3 covers 13 residues. Trimming removed 9 bases from V and 2 bases from J, with 10 bases in between. CDR3 DNA sequence: TGTGCCAGTAACTCAGTGACTAATGAAAAACTGTTTTTT. It is translated as CASNSVTNEKLFF.

In the case of this clonotype: With a much larger clone just one base away, this may be a read error. The chain carries TRBV27 and TRBJ1-4, with no clear D. Trimming pared 6 bases from V and 0 bases from J, leaving 11 bases between. The CDR3 runs to 15 residues. Per germline, CDR1 MNHEY and CDR2 SMNVEV (reference sequence). The CDR3 nucleotides read TGTGCCAGCAGCCCCACTTTCACAACTAATGAAAAACTGTTTTTT. Protein sequence: CASSPTFTTNEKLFF.

This clonotype was seen more than once but under ten times. The chain joins TRBV2 to TRBJ1-5, with D maybe TRBD1 (6 bases). The CDR3 consists of 12 residues. The germline V and J ends were trimmed by 6 bases and 7 bases, with 10 bases remaining between them. Germline loops: CDR1 SNHLY, CDR2 FYNNEI. In nucleotides, the CDR3 is TGTGCCAGCAGCCAACAGGGCCAGCCCCAGCATTTT. It encodes CASSQQGQPQHF.

This clonotype was observed at least ten times. The V call is TRBV10-2, the J call TRBJ2-7; no firm D call. With 3 bases removed from V and 5 bases from J, the gap between germline ends came to 8 bases. The germline CDR1 and CDR2 sequences are WSHSY and SAAADI. This CDR3 has 12 amino acids. CDR3 residues: CASSDMFNEQYF. CDR3 bases: TGCGCCAGCAGTGATATGTTCAACGAGCAGTACTTC.

This clonotype was counted a few times. J is TRBJ2-7 and V is TRBV7-8; 7 bases are a match to TRBD1. The germline V gene has CDR1 SGHVS and CDR2 FQNEAQ. With 3 bases clipped from V and 0 bases from J, the junction kept 11 bases outside the gene matches. The CDR3 has 17 residues. The CDR3 DNA follows: TGTGCCAGCAGCTTGGGCCTAGACAGGGCAAGCTCCTACGAGCAGTACTTC. This gives the protein CASSLGLDRASSYEQYF.

This clonotype was seen repeatedly, ten times or more. The gene calls are TRBV15 and TRBJ1-5; D is perhaps TRBD1 (5 bases). CDR3 length: 16 amino acids. The V and J ends lost 2 bases and 1 base respectively, with 12 bases between them. Germline V gene sequence: CDR1 LNHNV, CDR2 YYDKDF (reference sequence). The CDR3 DNA reads TGTGCCACCAGCAGAACCCCCGGGGGAAGCAATCAGCCCCAGCATTTT. Translation: CATSRTPGGSNQPQHF.